The 3 T cell receptor beta chains reported below all come from one sample, sequenced in a study of cytotoxic CD8 clonotypes in ibrutinib-treated CLL. Profiling relied on immunoSEQ multiplex PCR, and the TCRdb table lists in-frame clones only, not all of them. The sample records 35,000 to 45,000 clones, roughly two thirds being singletons. Material: PBMCs, obtained at disease progression, from a patient treated with ibrutinib. These receptors all stem from a human donor with chronic lymphocytic leukemia.

J is TRBJ1-5 and V is TRBV29-1; TRBD1 might be the D (6 bases). V was shortened by 5 bases and J by 4 bases, with 12 bases between the two germline ends. CDR3 size: 13 residues. Germline V gene lookup returns CDR1 SQVTM and CDR2 ANQGSEA. DNA for the CDR3: TGCAGCGTTCGGGACAACTTTAATCAGCCCCAGCATTTT. Protein: CSVRDNFNQPQHF.

This clone has only a few counts. One junction end does not reproduce the germline sequence, and a read error may be involved. The rearrangement joins TRBV2 to TRBJ2-6; TRBD2 is a possible D gene (6 bases). This CDR3 region has 18 residues. Germline CDR1 is SNHLY and CDR2 is FYNNEI. CDR3 nucleotides: TGTGCCAGCACCTATTCCCGGGGAGGCGGCTCTTGGGCCAACGTCCTGACTTTC. It encodes CASTYSRGGGSWANVLTF.

The V gene is TRBV19, the J gene TRBJ1-2; the D is unclear. This CDR3 is 12 amino acids long. The V end was cut by 5 bases, the J end by 2 bases, with 6 bases between. Per germline, CDR1 LNHDA and CDR2 SQIVND (reference sequence). The CDR3 sequence: CASSYQNYGYTF. The CDR3 nucleotides read TGTGCCAGTAGTTACCAGAACTATGGCTACACCTTC.